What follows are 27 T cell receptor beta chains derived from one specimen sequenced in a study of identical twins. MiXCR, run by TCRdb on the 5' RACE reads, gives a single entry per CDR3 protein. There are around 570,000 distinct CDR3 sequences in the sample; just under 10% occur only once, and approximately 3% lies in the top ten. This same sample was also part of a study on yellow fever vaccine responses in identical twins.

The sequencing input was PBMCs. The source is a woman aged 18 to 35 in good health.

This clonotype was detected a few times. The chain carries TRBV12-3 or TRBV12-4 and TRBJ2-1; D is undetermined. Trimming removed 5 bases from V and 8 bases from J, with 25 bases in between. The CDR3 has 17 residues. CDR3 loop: CASSPTGRLKGKDEQFF. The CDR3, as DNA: TGTGCCAGCAGTCCGACCGGGCGCCTCAAAGGCAAGGATGAGCAGTTCTTC.

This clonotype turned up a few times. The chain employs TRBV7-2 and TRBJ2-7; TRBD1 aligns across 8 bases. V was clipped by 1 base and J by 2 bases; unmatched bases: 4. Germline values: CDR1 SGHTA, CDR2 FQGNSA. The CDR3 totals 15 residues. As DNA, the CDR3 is TGTGCCAGCAGCTTAGAGGGACAGGACACCTACGAGCAGTACTTC. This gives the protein CASSLEGQDTYEQYF.

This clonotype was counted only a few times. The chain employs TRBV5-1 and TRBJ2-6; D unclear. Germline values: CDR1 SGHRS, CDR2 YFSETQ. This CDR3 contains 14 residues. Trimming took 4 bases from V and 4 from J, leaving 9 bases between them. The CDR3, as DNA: TGCGCCAGCAGCGTTGGGCCCGGGGCCAACGTCCTGACTTTC. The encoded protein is CASSVGPGANVLTF.

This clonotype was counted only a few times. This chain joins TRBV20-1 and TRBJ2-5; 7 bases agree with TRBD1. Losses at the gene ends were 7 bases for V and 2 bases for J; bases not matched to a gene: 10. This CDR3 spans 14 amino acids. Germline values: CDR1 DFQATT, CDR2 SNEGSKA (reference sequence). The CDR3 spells CSGTPGQRQETQYF. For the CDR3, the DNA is TGCAGTGGCACTCCGGGACAGAGACAAGAGACCCAGTACTTC.

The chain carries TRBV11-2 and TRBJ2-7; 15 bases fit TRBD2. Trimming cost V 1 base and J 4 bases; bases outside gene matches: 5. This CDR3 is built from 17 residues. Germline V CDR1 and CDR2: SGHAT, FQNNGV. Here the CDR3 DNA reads TGTGCCAGCAGCTTAGTCAGAGGGACTAGCGGGGGGTACGAGCAGTACTTC. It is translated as CASSLVRGTSGGYEQYF.

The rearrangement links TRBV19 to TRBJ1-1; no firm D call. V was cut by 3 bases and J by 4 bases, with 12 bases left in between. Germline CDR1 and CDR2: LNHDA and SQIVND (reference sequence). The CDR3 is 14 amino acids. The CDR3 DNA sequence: TGTGCCAGTAGTATCTCTGGGTCCGGCACTGAAGCTTTCTTT. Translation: CASSISGSGTEAFF.

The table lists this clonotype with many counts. The CDR3 region has the DNA TGTGCCAGTCCGGGGACTAGCGGGTATGAGCAGTTCTTC. It is translated as CASPGTSGYEQFF. J is TRBJ2-1 and V is TRBV2, with 12 bases that match TRBD2. V lost 9 bases, J lost 8 bases, and 5 bases stayed unmatched. This CDR3 spans 13 amino acids. Germline-derived CDR1 and CDR2 are SNHLY and FYNNEI.

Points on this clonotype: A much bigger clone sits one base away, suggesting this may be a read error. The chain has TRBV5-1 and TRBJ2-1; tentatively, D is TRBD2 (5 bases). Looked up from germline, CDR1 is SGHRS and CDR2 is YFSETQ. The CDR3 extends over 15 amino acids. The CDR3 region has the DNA TGCGCCGGCAGCTTGGAACGGGGTTCCTACAATGAGCAGTTCTTC. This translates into CAGSLERGSYNEQFF.

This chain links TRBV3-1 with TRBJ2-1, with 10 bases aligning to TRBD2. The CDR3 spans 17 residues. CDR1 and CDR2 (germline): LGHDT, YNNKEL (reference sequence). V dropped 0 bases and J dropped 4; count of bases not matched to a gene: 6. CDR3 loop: CASSQEPLAGVYNEQFF. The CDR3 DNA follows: TGTGCCAGCAGCCAAGAACCCCTAGCGGGAGTTTACAATGAGCAGTTCTTC.

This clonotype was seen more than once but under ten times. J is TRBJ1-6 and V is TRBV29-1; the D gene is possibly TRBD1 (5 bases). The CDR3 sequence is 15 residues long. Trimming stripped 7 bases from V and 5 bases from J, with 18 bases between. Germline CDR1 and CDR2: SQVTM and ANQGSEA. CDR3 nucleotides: TGCAGCGCCGGCGGGGGAGCGGGAGATAATTCACCCCTCCACTTT. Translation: CSAGGGAGDNSPLHF.

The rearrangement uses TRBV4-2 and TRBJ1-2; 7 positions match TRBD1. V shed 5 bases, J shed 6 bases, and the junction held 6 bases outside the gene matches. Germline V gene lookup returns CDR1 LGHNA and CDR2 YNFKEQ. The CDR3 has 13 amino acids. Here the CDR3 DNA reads TGTGCCAGCAGCTCCGGACAGGCCGATGGCTACACCTTC. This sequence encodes CASSSGQADGYTF.

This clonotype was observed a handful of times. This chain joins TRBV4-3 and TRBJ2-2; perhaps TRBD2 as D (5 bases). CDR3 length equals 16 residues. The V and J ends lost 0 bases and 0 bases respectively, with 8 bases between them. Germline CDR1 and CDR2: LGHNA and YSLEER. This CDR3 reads CASSQDQLANTGELFF. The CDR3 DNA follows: TGCGCCAGCAGCCAAGATCAACTAGCGAACACCGGGGAGCTGTTTTTT.

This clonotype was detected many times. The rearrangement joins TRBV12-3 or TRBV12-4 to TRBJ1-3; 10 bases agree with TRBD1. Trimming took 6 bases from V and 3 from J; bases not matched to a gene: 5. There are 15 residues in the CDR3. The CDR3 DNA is TGTGCCAGCAGGGGACAGGGGATCCTTGGAAACACCATATATTTT. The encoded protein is CASRGQGILGNTIYF.

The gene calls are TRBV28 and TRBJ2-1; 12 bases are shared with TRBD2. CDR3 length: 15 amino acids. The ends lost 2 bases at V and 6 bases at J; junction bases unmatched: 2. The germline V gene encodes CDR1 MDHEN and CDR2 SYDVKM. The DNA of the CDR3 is TGTGCCAGCAGTTTAGCTAGCGGGAGGGGCAATGAGCAGTTCTTC. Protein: CASSLASGRGNEQFF.

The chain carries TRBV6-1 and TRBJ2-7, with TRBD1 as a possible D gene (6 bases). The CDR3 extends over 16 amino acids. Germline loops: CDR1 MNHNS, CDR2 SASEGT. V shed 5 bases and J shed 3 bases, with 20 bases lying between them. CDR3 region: CASSTNPGVNLYEQYF. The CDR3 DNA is TGTGCCAGCAGTACGAACCCAGGGGTAAATCTCTACGAGCAGTACTTC.

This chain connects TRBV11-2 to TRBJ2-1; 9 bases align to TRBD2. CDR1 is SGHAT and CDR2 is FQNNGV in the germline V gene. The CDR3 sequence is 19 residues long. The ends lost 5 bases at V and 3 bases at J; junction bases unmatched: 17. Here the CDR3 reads CASSARWTTSGGHYNEQFF. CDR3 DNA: TGTGCCAGCAGCGCCCGATGGACGACTAGCGGAGGCCACTACAATGAGCAGTTCTTC.

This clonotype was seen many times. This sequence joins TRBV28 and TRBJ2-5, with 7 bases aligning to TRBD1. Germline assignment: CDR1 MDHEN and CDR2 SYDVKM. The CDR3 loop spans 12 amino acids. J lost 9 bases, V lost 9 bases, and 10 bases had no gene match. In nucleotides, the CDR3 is TGTGCCAGTAAGCCACAGGGGCCGGCCCAGTACTTC. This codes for CASKPQGPAQYF.

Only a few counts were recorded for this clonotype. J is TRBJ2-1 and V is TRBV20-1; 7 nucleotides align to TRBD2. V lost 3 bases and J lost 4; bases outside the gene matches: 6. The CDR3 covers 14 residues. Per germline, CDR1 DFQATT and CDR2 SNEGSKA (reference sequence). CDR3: CSARQPSGYNEQFF. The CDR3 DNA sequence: TGCAGTGCTAGGCAGCCTAGCGGTTACAATGAGCAGTTCTTC.

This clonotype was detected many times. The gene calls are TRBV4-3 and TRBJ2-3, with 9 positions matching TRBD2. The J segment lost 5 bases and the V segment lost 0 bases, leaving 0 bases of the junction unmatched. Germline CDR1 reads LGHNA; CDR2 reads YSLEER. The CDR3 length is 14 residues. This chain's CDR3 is CASSQDSGGDTQYF. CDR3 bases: TGCGCCAGCAGCCAAGATAGCGGGGGAGATACGCAGTATTTT.

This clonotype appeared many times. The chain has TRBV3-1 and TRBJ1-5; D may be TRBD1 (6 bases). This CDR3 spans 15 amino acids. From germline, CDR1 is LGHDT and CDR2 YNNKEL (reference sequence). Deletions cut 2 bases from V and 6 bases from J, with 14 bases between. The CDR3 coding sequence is TGTGCCAGCAGCCAAAAGGGGGGGGGCAGTCAGCCCCAGCATTTT. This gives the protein CASSQKGGGSQPQHF.

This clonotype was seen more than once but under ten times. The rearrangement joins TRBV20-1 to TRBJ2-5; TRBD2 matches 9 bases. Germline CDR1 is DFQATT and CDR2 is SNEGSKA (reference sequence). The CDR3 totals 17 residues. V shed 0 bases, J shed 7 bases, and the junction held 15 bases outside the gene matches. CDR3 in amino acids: CSARDLLGLAGKGTQYF. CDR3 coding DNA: TGCAGTGCTAGAGACCTGCTGGGACTAGCAGGGAAGGGGACCCAGTACTTC.

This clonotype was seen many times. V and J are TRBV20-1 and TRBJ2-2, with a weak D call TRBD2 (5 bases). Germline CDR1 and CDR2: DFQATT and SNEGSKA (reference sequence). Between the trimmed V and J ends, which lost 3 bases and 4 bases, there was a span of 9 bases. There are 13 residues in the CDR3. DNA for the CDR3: TGCAGTGCTAGTTCGGGGTTCACCGGGGAGCTGTTTTTT. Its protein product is CSASSGFTGELFF.

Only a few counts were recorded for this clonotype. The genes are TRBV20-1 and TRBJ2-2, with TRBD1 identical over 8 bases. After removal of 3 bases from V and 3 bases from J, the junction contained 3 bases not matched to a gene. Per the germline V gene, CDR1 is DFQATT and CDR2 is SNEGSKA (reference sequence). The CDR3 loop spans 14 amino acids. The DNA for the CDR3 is TGCAGTGCTAGGGGGACAGGAGACACCGGGGAGCTGTTTTTT. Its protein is CSARGTGDTGELFF.

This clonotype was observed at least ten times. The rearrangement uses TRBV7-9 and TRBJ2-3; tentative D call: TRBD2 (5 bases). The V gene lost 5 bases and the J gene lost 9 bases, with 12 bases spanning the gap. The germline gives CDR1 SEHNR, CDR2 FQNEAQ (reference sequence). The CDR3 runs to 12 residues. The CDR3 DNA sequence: TGTGCCAGCAGCGTCCGGGAACTGACGCAGTATTTT. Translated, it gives CASSVRELTQYF.

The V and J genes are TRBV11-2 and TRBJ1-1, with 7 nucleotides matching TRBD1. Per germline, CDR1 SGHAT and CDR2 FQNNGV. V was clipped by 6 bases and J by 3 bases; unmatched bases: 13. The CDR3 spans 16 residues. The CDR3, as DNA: TGTGCCAGCAGGAGCAACAGGGGTTATCGGGACACTGAAGCTTTCTTT. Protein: CASRSNRGYRDTEAFF.

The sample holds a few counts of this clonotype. The CDR3 bases are TGCGCCAGCAGTACGATGTGGGGGGCGGGGAAAGAGACCCAGTACTTC. It codes for CASSTMWGAGKETQYF. The rearrangement joins TRBV4-3 to TRBJ2-5, with D perhaps matching TRBD1 or TRBD2 (6 bases each). The CDR3 length is 16 residues. The V gene lost 6 bases and the J gene lost 3 bases, with 20 bases spanning the gap. In germline, CDR1 is LGHNA, CDR2 YSLEER.

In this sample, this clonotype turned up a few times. As DNA, the CDR3 is TGTGCCATCCTTAAGGCCGCCGAGCGGCCAACGGCGAATGAGCAGTTCTTC. This codes for CAILKAAERPTANEQFF. The chain combines TRBV12-3 or TRBV12-4 with TRBJ2-1; D perhaps matches TRBD2 (5 bases). V lost 10 bases, J lost 7 bases, and 29 bases lay in between. The CDR3 is 17 residues long.